This section outlines one T cell receptor (beta chain) sequence together with its context. This record belongs to a study of blood T cells in healthy people across ages. Primers used in a second PCR of roughly 6 to 12 cycles were a sample-barcoded 5' primer and a J-beta primer mix. TCRdb re-derived calls from the 5' RACE reads in MiXCR, one entry per CDR3 protein. This sample has some 920,000 distinct CDR3 sequences, with roughly 51% found just once. Germline V gives CDR1 MNHEY, CDR2 SMNVEV (reference sequence). V was pared by 0 bases and J by 2 bases, with 8 bases between. The CDR3 spans 14 residues.

This sequence joins TRBV27 and TRBJ2-7; D is tentatively TRBD1 or TRBD2 (5 bases each). Source material: blood. This TCR was recovered from a woman aged 55-70 years in good health. CDR3 amino acids: CASSLSGVPYEQYF. CDR3 DNA sequence: TGTGCCAGCAGTTTATCGGGGGTTCCCTACGAGCAGTACTTC.